There are a few counts of the clone carrying this T cell receptor (beta chain). Its antigen is unidentified. V shed 4 bases and J 5 bases; nucleotides not matched to a gene: 10. Germline-derived CDR1 and CDR2 are SGHKS and YYEKEE (reference sequence). The length of the CDR3 is 15 residues. This sample is drawn from a study of PD-1 blockade in classical Hodgkin lymphoma. Study-level background: Intravenous delivery of nivolumab at 3 mg/kg to patients occurred every 2 weeks.

Using immunoSEQ multiplex PCR, the repertoire was profiled, and TCRdb retains in-frame clones only, with some absent. The sample includes over 15,000 clones, 82% of them seen just once. Relapse after autologous stem cell transplantation occurred in every patient, and brentuximab vedotin exposure varied. Best responses were complete response, partial response or progressive disease. Study-level results: Nivolumab initiated under 1 year post-ASCT led to patient exclusion. CD4+ TCR diversity, unlike CD8+, rose significantly by C4D1.

Here the sequenced sample was peripheral blood mononuclear cells (PBMCs), taken before the second cycle of nivolumab. The chain joins TRBV5-5 to TRBJ2-3; 7 bases map to TRBD2. The origin of this receptor is a human donor with classical Hodgkin lymphoma. CDR3 loop: CASSAGTMGKDTQYF. The CDR3 DNA sequence: TGTGCCAGCAGCGCCGGGACTATGGGCAAAGATACGCAGTATTTT.